The clone carrying this TCR beta chain was observed at least ten times. Its antigen is undetermined. The CDR3 loop spans 15 amino acids. V dropped 4 bases and J dropped 1 base, with 10 bases sitting between them. Germline V gene data show CDR1 as MDHEN and CDR2 as SYDVKM. Unique molecular identifiers were incorporated when the TCRbeta library was constructed. From the PCR reads, TCRdb called clonotypes with MiXCR, one entry per CDR3 protein. The sample has hundreds of thousands of distinct CDR3 sequences, over 9.5% seen once. The sample comes from a study of T-cell reconstitution after alpha-beta-depleted transplantation in children. The study's findings and limits: By about two months after transplant, alpha-beta T cells reportedly arose from several hundred graft clones that had expanded. Surviving recipient T cells and thymic progenitors produced the high day-60 TCRbeta diversity seen in some patients. Diversity and T-cell counts at one year after transplant derived mostly from new T cells.

The material was PBMCs, obtained before TCRalphabeta/CD19-depleted stem cell transplant. This chain links TRBV28 with TRBJ2-2; TRBD1 might be the D (6 bases). The source of this sequence is a child under 10 years old with inherited bone marrow failure, due to receive a stem cell transplant. CDR3 amino acids: CASSSPDRNTGELFF. DNA for the CDR3: TGTGCCAGCAGTTCCCCGGACAGGAACACCGGGGAGCTGTTTTTT.